Each of the 14 T cell receptor beta chains below was sequenced from the same sample in a study of blood T cell repertoires in COVID-19. Method: immunoSEQ multiplex PCR; TCRdb's copy keeps in-frame clones and lacks some. The sample includes approximately 210,000 clones, around 90% of them seen just once. The sample consisted of PBMCs or T cells enriched from blood (not recorded which). The receptors stem from a man younger than 45 in a cohort exposed to, infected with or recovered from COVID-19 (not recorded which).

The rearrangement links TRBV3-1 (or the pseudogene TRBV3-2) to TRBJ2-5; TRBD2 matches at 8 bases. This CDR3 comprises 15 residues. V shed 0 bases, J shed 3 bases, and the junction held 3 bases outside the gene matches. Germline V gene sequence: CDR1 LGHDT, CDR2 YNNKEL (reference sequence). CDR3 DNA sequence: TGTGCCAGCAGCCAAGAATCGGGACTAGAAGAGACCCAGTACTTC. Amino acid sequence: CASSQESGLEETQYF.

The rearrangement joins TRBV3-1 (or the pseudogene TRBV3-2) to TRBJ2-7; 10 bases fit TRBD2. V dropped 5 bases and J dropped 0; count of bases not matched to a gene: 10. In germline, CDR1 is LGHDT, CDR2 YNNKEL (reference sequence). This CDR3 is 17 amino acids long. CDR3 in amino acids: CASSNPQREGDSYEQYF. In DNA form, the CDR3 reads TGTGCCAGCAGCAACCCTCAGCGGGAGGGCGACTCCTACGAGCAGTACTTC.

This sequence joins TRBV19 and TRBJ1-3; D is ambiguous. This CDR3 spans 16 amino acids. CDR1 and CDR2 from the germline V gene are LNHDA and SQIVND (reference sequence). Trimming left V 5 bases short and J 0 bases short, with 14 bases between. CDR3 sequence: CASSFLARLSGNTIYF. CDR3 sequence (DNA): TGTGCCAGTAGTTTCTTGGCCCGTCTCTCTGGAAACACCATATATTTT.

The chain carries TRBV2 and TRBJ2-1; no clear D. The CDR3 is 12 amino acids. The germline V gene encodes CDR1 SNHLY and CDR2 FYNNEI. Trimming took off 7 bases at V and 7 bases at J, with 11 bases between the two ends. This chain's CDR3 is CASKEPINEQFF. CDR3 DNA sequence: TGTGCCAGCAAGGAGCCGATTAATGAGCAGTTCTTC.

The chain carries TRBV7-3 and TRBJ2-2, with 7 bases lining up with TRBD1. CDR3 length: 16 amino acids. The ends lost 5 bases at V and 0 bases at J; junction bases unmatched: 6. The germline gives CDR1 SGHTA, CDR2 FQGTGA. The CDR3 protein is CASSPRDSSNTGELFF. In DNA, the CDR3 is TGTGCCAGCAGCCCCCGGGACAGCTCGAACACCGGGGAGCTGTTTTTT.

The rearrangement joins TRBV28 to TRBJ1-1; TRBD1 aligns across 9 bases. After removal of 6 bases from V and 5 bases from J, the junction contained 7 bases not matched to a gene. The CDR3 loop spans 14 amino acids. Germline V gives CDR1 MDHEN, CDR2 SYDVKM. The CDR3 bases are TGTGCCAGCAGGGGGACAGGGTCGAGGACTGAAGCTTTCTTT. This codes for CASRGTGSRTEAFF.

The rearrangement joins TRBV4-3 to TRBJ2-1; 7 nucleotides match TRBD2. Germline V gives CDR1 LGHNA, CDR2 YSLEER. The V gene end was trimmed by 4 bases and the J gene end by 6 bases; junction bases not matched to a gene: 9. The CDR3 is 15 residues long. The CDR3 coding sequence is TGCGCCAGCAGCCCCGGGGCGGGAGTAATCAATGAGCAGTTCTTC. It specifies CASSPGAGVINEQFF.

The rearrangement links TRBV10-1 to TRBJ2-7, with TRBD2 matching over 7 bases. The CDR3 is 15 residues long. Germline V gives CDR1 WNHNN, CDR2 SYGVQD (reference sequence). V lost 3 bases to trimming and J lost 7 bases; unmatched junction nucleotides: 12. CDR3 region: CASSDPAAGVGEQYF. The CDR3 nucleotides are TGCGCCAGCAGTGATCCCGCCGCGGGAGTGGGGGAGCAGTACTTC.

This chain joins TRBV5-1 and TRBJ2-2; D is ambiguous. From germline, CDR1 is SGHRS and CDR2 YFSETQ. Trimming cost V 2 bases and J 1 base, with 6 bases left between them. The CDR3 loop spans 14 amino acids. The CDR3 sequence: CASSLDWNTGELFF. The CDR3 nucleotides are TGCGCCAGCAGCTTAGACTGGAACACCGGGGAGCTGTTTTTT.

This clone was detected a few times. This chain links TRBV19 with TRBJ1-2, with D tentatively TRBD1 (6 bases). Germline CDR1 LNHDA, CDR2 SQIVND (reference sequence). The CDR3 covers 14 residues. V was shortened by 8 bases and J by 8 bases, with 21 bases between the two germline ends. The CDR3 protein is CASGGEGVRNGYTF. In DNA form, the CDR3 reads TGTGCCAGTGGCGGCGAGGGGGTGAGGAACGGCTACACCTTC.

This clone was detected a few times. V usage is TRBV29-1 and J usage is TRBJ2-1; TRBD1 is a possible D gene (5 bases). From germline, CDR1 is SQVTM and CDR2 ANQGSEA. CDR3 length: 15 amino acids. V was shortened by 7 bases and J by 5 bases, with 21 bases between the two germline ends. The CDR3 loop is CSALTVNRPHNEQFF. CDR3 nucleotides: TGCAGCGCTCTTACGGTGAACAGGCCACACAATGAGCAGTTCTTC.

CDR3 protein: CASSQDRAATNEKLFF. The CDR3 DNA is TGTGCCAGCAGCCAAGACAGGGCCGCAACTAATGAAAAACTGTTTTTT. The chain joins TRBV11-2 to TRBJ1-4; 7 bases line up with TRBD1. This CDR3 is 16 amino acids long. Unmatched junction bases numbered 6, after V lost 5 bases and J lost 0 bases. CDR1 and CDR2 (germline): SGHAT, FQNNGV. Full variable domain (remainder filled in from reference TRBV11-2 and TRBJ1-4): EAGVAQSPRYKIIEKRQSVAFWCNPISGHATLYWYQQILGQGPKLLIQFQNNGVVDDSQLPKDRFSAERLKGVDSTLKIQPAKLEDSAVYLCASSQDRAATNEKLFFGSGTQLSVL.

The rearrangement joins TRBV11-2 to TRBJ2-1; TRBD1 matches 8 bases. This CDR3 is 17 amino acids long. The trim removed 1 base at V and 5 bases at J, leaving 10 bases unmatched. Germline assignment: CDR1 SGHAT and CDR2 FQNNGV. DNA of the CDR3: TGTGCCAGCAGCTTAGCTCACCGGACAGGGTGGGACAATGAGCAGTTCTTC. Translated, it gives CASSLAHRTGWDNEQFF.

The V and J genes are TRBV18 and TRBJ2-7; D is possibly TRBD2 (5 bases). V lost 0 bases, J lost 5 bases, and 11 bases lay in between. CDR3 size: 14 residues. CDR1 and CDR2 (germline): KGHSH, LQKENI. The CDR3 nucleotides read TGTGCCAGCTCACCACCGGTCCCAGCGGACGAGCAGTACTTC. As protein: CASSPPVPADEQYF.